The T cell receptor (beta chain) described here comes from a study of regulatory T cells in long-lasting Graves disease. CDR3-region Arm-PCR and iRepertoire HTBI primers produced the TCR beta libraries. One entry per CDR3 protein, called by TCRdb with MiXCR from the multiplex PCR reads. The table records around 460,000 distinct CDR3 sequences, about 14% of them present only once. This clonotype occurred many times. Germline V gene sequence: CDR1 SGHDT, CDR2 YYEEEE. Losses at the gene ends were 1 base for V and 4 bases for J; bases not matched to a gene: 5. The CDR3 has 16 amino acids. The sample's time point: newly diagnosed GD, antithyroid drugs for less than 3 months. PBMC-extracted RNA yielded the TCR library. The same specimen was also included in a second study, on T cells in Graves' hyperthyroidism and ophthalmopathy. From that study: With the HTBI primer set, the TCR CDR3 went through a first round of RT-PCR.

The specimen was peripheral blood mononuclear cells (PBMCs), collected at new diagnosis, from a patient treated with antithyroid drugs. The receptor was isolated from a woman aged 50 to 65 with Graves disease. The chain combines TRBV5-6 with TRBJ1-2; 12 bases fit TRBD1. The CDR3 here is CASSLKGTGGFYGYTF. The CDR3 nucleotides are TGTGCCAGCAGCTTGAAAGGGACAGGGGGCTTCTATGGCTACACCTTC.